The present entry profiles one T cell receptor (beta chain) with its context. The CDR3 totals 14 residues. Trimming removed 5 bases from V and 0 bases from J, with 8 bases in between. Germline V gene sequence: CDR1 MNHNS, CDR2 SASEGT. This specimen belongs to a study of T cells in Graves' hyperthyroidism and ophthalmopathy. It was RNA transcripts that yielded the amplified TCR beta CDR3 regions. HTBI primers were used for first-round RT-PCR of the TCR CDR3. MiXCR, applied by TCRdb to the multiplex PCR reads, yields one record per CDR3 protein. The table shows approximately 380,000 distinct CDR3 sequences, with approximately 19% occurring only once. Over 18 months, lack of ophthalmopathy progression marked Graves' hyperthyroidism as stable. With a duration under 2 months, the hyperthyroidism was newly diagnosed in patients aged 18 to 65. Together with thyroid ultrasound, orbital computed tomography, serum thyroxine and TRAb, clinical symptoms were used for diagnoses. The source of the PBMCs was less than 12 ml of fresh peripheral blood.

The sample was blood. The chain carries TRBV6-1 and TRBJ1-5, with D unresolved. This clonotype was sampled from a woman aged 18-29 years with Graves' hyperthyroidism. CDR3 in DNA: TGTGCCAGCAGTCGAACAGCTAGCAATCAGCCCCAGCATTTT. It is translated as CASSRTASNQPQHF.